These 27 T cell receptor beta chains came from one sample sequenced in a study of T cell responses to AZD1222 COVID-19 vaccine. Method: immunoSEQ multiplex PCR; TCRdb's copy keeps in-frame clones and lacks some. Here the sample spans about 150,000 clones, 90% being singletons. Sequenced material: peripheral blood, taken 28 days after the second AZD1222 dose. The source is an adult who received the AZD1222 COVID-19 vaccine.

The chain combines TRBV5-5 with TRBJ1-2; TRBD1 aligns across 7 bases. The length of the CDR3 is 12 residues. Germline CDR1 SGHKS, CDR2 YYEKEE (reference sequence). Trimming removed 3 bases from V and 8 bases from J; junction bases left unmatched: 4. The DNA of the CDR3 is TGTGCCAGCAGCTACAGGGGTGGGGGCTACACCTTC. As protein: CASSYRGGGYTF.

The rearrangement joins TRBV6-6 to TRBJ1-2, with a possible D match to TRBD1 (5 bases). Trimming left V 6 bases short and J 8 bases short, with 19 bases between. The length of the CDR3 is 14 residues. Germline CDR1 MNHNY, CDR2 SVGAGI (reference sequence). This CDR3 reads CASSLRGAPSGYTF. As DNA, the CDR3 is TGTGCCAGCAGCTTGCGCGGGGCGCCCAGCGGCTACACCTTC.

This chain connects TRBV21-1 to TRBJ1-5. TRBV21-1 is designated a pseudogene. The CDR3 is 14 amino acids. DNA of the CDR3: TGTGCCAGCAGCAAAGGACGGATCAATCAGCCCCAGCATTTT. It encodes CASSKGRINQPQHF.

V usage is TRBV4-2 and J usage is TRBJ1-4; D is unclear. CDR1 is LGHNA and CDR2 is YNFKEQ in the germline V gene. The V gene lost 1 base and the J gene lost 4 bases, with 13 bases spanning the gap. The CDR3 loop spans 16 amino acids. The CDR3 here is CASSQVGSGVNEKLFF. In DNA, the CDR3 is TGTGCCAGCAGCCAAGTGGGGAGTGGGGTTAATGAAAAACTGTTTTTT.

V is TRBV3-1 (or the pseudogene TRBV3-2) and J is TRBJ2-7; the match to TRBD2 covers 14 bases. J gave up 7 bases and V 1 base, and 3 bases lay outside the gene matches. CDR3 size: 15 residues. CDR1 is LGHDT and CDR2 is YNNKEL in the germline V gene (reference sequence). The CDR3 DNA sequence: TGTGCCAGCAGCCAAGGACTAGCGGGAGGGCGGGAGCAGTACTTC. Residues: CASSQGLAGGREQYF.

The CDR3 region has the DNA TGTGCCAGCAGTTTGACAGGTGGCTATGGCTACACCTTC. Translating gives CASSLTGGYGYTF. The V and J genes are TRBV27 and TRBJ1-2, with D perhaps TRBD1 (6 bases). Germline CDR1 MNHEY, CDR2 SMNVEV (reference sequence). The V end lost 3 bases, the J end lost 4 bases, and 9 bases lay between the germline ends. This CDR3 has 13 amino acids.

This clone has just one count. The chain is built from TRBV7-9 and TRBJ1-2; D remains ambiguous. Trimming pared 5 bases from V and 2 bases from J, leaving 3 bases between. Germline assignment: CDR1 SEHNR and CDR2 FQNEAQ (reference sequence). The CDR3 is made up of 11 amino acids. The CDR3 sequence is CASSQNYGYTF. CDR3 in DNA: TGTGCCAGCAGCCAAAACTATGGCTACACCTTC. Variable domain in full (rest from reference TRBV7-9 and TRBJ1-2): DTGVSQNPRHKITKRGQNVTFRCDPISEHNRLYWYRQTLGQGPEFLTYFQNEAQLEKSRLLSDRFSAERPKGSFSTLEIQRTEQGDSAMYLCASSQNYGYTFGSGTRLTVV.

This rearrangement joins TRBV29-1 to TRBJ1-1, with D uncertain. The germline V and J ends were trimmed by 1 base and 4 bases, with 13 bases remaining between them. Per the germline V gene, CDR1 is SQVTM and CDR2 is ANQGSEA. The CDR3 contains 14 residues. The CDR3 sequence: CSVEVQTGATEAFF. For the CDR3, the DNA is TGCAGCGTTGAAGTTCAGACTGGCGCCACTGAAGCTTTCTTT.

This chain joins TRBV2 and TRBJ2-1, with D perhaps TRBD1 (5 bases). The V and J ends lost 7 bases and 12 bases respectively, with 16 bases between them. The CDR3 contains 12 residues. Germline lookup yields CDR1 SNHLY and CDR2 FYNNEI. CDR3 sequence: CASTANYGAQFF. DNA for the CDR3: TGTGCCAGCACCGCAAACTATGGGGCGCAGTTCTTC.

The gene calls are TRBV5-4 and TRBJ2-2; 7 bases are shared with TRBD1. The CDR3 is 15 residues long. Germline loops: CDR1 SGHNT, CDR2 YYREEE (reference sequence). The ends lost 4 bases at V and 1 base at J; junction bases unmatched: 4. The CDR3 reads CASSPRTGNTGELFF. The DNA of the CDR3 is TGTGCCAGCAGCCCCAGGACAGGGAACACCGGGGAGCTGTTTTTT.

J is TRBJ1-1 and V is TRBV20-1; maybe TRBD1 (6 bases). Between the trimmed V and J ends, which lost 5 bases and 11 bases, there was a span of 12 bases. Germline V gene sequence: CDR1 DFQATT, CDR2 SNEGSKA (reference sequence). There are 10 residues in the CDR3. Here the CDR3 DNA reads TGCAGTGCTCTTCGGGGGCCCGCTTTCTTT. This encodes CSALRGPAFF.

The chain couples TRBV19 to TRBJ2-3, with 7 bases aligning to TRBD2. With V trimmed by 5 bases and J by 6 bases, 17 bases remained unmatched. The CDR3 has 17 amino acids. Germline values: CDR1 LNHDA, CDR2 SQIVND (reference sequence). The DNA of the CDR3 is TGTGCCAGTAGTCCTCCAGAGCGAGCGGGGTTCTCGGATACGCAGTATTTT. This translates into CASSPPERAGFSDTQYF.

V and J are TRBV21-1 and TRBJ2-5; the D call in the table, TRBD1, was not verified against the DNA. TRBV21-1 is a pseudogene locus. The CDR3 extends over 17 amino acids. The CDR3: CASRRQGADGRQETQYF. The CDR3 DNA reads as TGTGCCAGCAGAAGACAGGGAGCTGACGGGCGACAAGAGACCCAGTACTTC.

V is TRBV6-4 and J is TRBJ1-5, with D unclear. Germline CDR1 is MRHNA and CDR2 is SNTAGT. This CDR3 contains 15 residues. V was cut by 0 bases and J by 2 bases, with 8 bases left in between. DNA of the CDR3: TGTGCCAGCAGTGACTCAGGGAGGGGCAATCAGCCCCAGCATTTT. Its translation is CASSDSGRGNQPQHF.

The chain combines TRBV3-1 (or the pseudogene TRBV3-2) with TRBJ2-7, with no clear D. Germline V gene lookup returns CDR1 LGHDT and CDR2 YNNKEL (reference sequence). The CDR3 is 13 residues long. V gave up 3 bases and J gave up 3 bases, with 9 bases separating them. The CDR3 DNA follows: TGTGCCAGCAGCCAGGACCGGAACTACGAGCAGTACTTC. Amino acids: CASSQDRNYEQYF.

The chain recombines TRBV7-2 with TRBJ1-4; D is unclear. The CDR3 contains 13 residues. Germline V gene data show CDR1 as SGHTA and CDR2 as FQGNSA. V lost 10 bases and J lost 6, with 15 bases in between. CDR3 in DNA: TGTGCCACTAGGGTAGGCTCGTATGAAAAACTGTTTTTT. Amino acids: CATRVGSYEKLFF.

This sequence joins TRBV30 and TRBJ2-5; D unresolved. This CDR3 region has 13 residues. The V and J ends lost 0 bases and 2 bases respectively, with 7 bases between them. Looked up from germline, CDR1 is GTSNPN and CDR2 is SVGIG (reference sequence). This CDR3 is CAWSVQSQETQYF. DNA for the CDR3: TGTGCCTGGAGTGTACAATCTCAAGAGACCCAGTACTTC.

This clone was counted a single time. The chain links TRBV11-2 to TRBJ2-7; 8 bases align to TRBD1. With 1 base clipped from V and 3 bases from J, the junction kept 5 bases outside the gene matches. Germline CDR1 and CDR2: SGHAT and FQNNGV. The CDR3 is 15 amino acids. CDR3 coding DNA: TGTGCCAGCAGCTTAGGAATTACAGGGGGCTACGAGCAGTACTTC. As protein: CASSLGITGGYEQYF.

The chain combines TRBV6-2 or TRBV6-3 with TRBJ2-5; D tentatively reads TRBD1 or TRBD2 (6 bases each). Trimming removed 5 bases from V and 1 base from J, with 14 bases in between. The CDR3 is made up of 15 amino acids. Looked up from germline, CDR1 is MNHEY and CDR2 is SVGEGT. In DNA, the CDR3 is TGTGCCAGCAGTCTGGCGGAGGGGGTCCAAGAGACCCAGTACTTC. This gives the protein CASSLAEGVQETQYF.

The rearrangement links TRBV20-1 to TRBJ2-7; no clear D gene. CDR1 and CDR2 from the germline V gene are DFQATT and SNEGSKA (reference sequence). This CDR3 is built from 14 residues. V lost 3 bases and J lost 2, with 14 bases in between. The CDR3 DNA reads TGCAGTGCTAGTCTGACTGCTTCCGCCTACGAGCAGTACTTC. This codes for CSASLTASAYEQYF.

J is TRBJ2-2 and V is TRBV19, with D possibly TRBD2 on 5 matching bases. This CDR3 region has 15 residues. The V end was cut by 3 bases, the J end by 3 bases, with 11 bases between. Per the germline V gene, CDR1 is LNHDA and CDR2 is SQIVND (reference sequence). CDR3 sequence: CASSMAGAHTGELFF. CDR3 in DNA: TGTGCCAGTAGTATGGCGGGTGCGCACACCGGGGAGCTGTTTTTT.

The V gene is TRBV24-1, the J gene TRBJ1-5, with D uncertain. The V gene lost 4 bases and the J gene lost 3 bases, with 12 bases spanning the gap. The germline V gene has CDR1 KGHDR and CDR2 SFDVKD. The CDR3 consists of 15 residues. CDR3 in DNA: TGTGCCACCAGTGACCCCGGCAGCTTCAATCAGCCCCAGCATTTT. Its translation is CATSDPGSFNQPQHF.

The rearrangement joins TRBV9 to TRBJ1-3; D is uncertain. The CDR3 runs to 20 residues. Trimming stripped 0 bases from V and 2 bases from J, with 24 bases between. CDR1 is SGDLS, CDR2 YYNGEE, per germline. CDR3 protein: CASSVVGRLRARRPGNTIYF. The CDR3 DNA is TGTGCCAGCAGCGTAGTTGGCCGGCTTCGAGCTCGGAGGCCTGGAAACACCATATATTTT. Full variable domain (rest looked up from reference TRBV9 and TRBJ1-3): DSGVTQTPKHLITATGQRVTLRCSPRSGDLSVYWYQQSLDQGLQFLIQYYNGEERAKGNILERFSAQQFPDLHSELNLSSLELGDSALYFCASSVVGRLRARRPGNTIYFGEGSWLTVV.

The rearrangement links TRBV5-5 to TRBJ1-2; possibly TRBD1 for D (6 bases). V was pared by 1 base and J by 5 bases, with 9 bases between. CDR1 and CDR2 from the germline V gene are SGHKS and YYEKEE (reference sequence). The CDR3 totals 13 residues. The CDR3 region has the DNA TGTGCCAGCAGCTTGCCAGGGGAGTATGGCTACACCTTC. It translates to CASSLPGEYGYTF.

V usage is TRBV30 and J usage is TRBJ1-4; TRBD1 aligns across 10 bases. The V segment lost 5 bases and the J segment 5 bases; nucleotides outside the gene matches: 5. Germline loops: CDR1 GTSNPN, CDR2 SVGIG (reference sequence). The length of the CDR3 is 14 residues. The CDR3 protein is CAWDPGQGNEKLFF. CDR3 bases: TGTGCCTGGGATCCGGGACAGGGGAATGAAAAACTGTTTTTT.

The rearrangement uses TRBV7-9 and TRBJ2-1; 9 nucleotides align to TRBD1. Germline V gene sequence: CDR1 SEHNR, CDR2 FQNEAQ (reference sequence). After removal of 5 bases from V and 7 bases from J, the junction contained 12 bases not matched to a gene. This CDR3 has 16 amino acids. This chain's CDR3 is CASSQGTGIMLNEQFF. Written as DNA, the CDR3 is TGTGCCAGCAGCCAAGGGACAGGGATAATGCTAAATGAGCAGTTCTTC. Looking up the rest from reference TRBV7-9 and TRBJ2-1 gives the full variable domain: DTGVSQNPRHKITKRGQNVTFRCDPISEHNRLYWYRQTLGQGPEFLTYFQNEAQLEKSRLLSDRFSAERPKGSFSTLEIQRTEQGDSAMYLCASSQGTGIMLNEQFFGPGTRLTVL.

The chain recombines TRBV25-1 with TRBJ1-6, with a possible D match to TRBD1 (5 bases). Germline lookup yields CDR1 MGHDK and CDR2 SYGVNS. V was cut by 5 bases and J by 0 bases, with 14 bases left in between. The CDR3 sequence is 17 residues long. The CDR3 protein is CASSPTGFSSYNSPLHF. CDR3 sequence (DNA): TGTGCCAGCAGTCCAACAGGATTCAGCTCCTATAATTCACCCCTCCACTTT.